These 16 T cell receptor beta chains were sequenced from one sample in a study of shared clonotypes between healthy human individuals. Sequenced by immunoSEQ multiplex PCR; TCRdb stores in-frame clones only, minus some. The data hold about 450,000 clones, with roughly 85% observed a single time. The sample consisted of PBMCs. These receptors came from a woman aged 40 to 50 in good health. Some clones in this sample may be carry-over from other donors' samples.

The chain couples TRBV7-2 to TRBJ1-2, with TRBD1 as a possible D gene (5 bases). Deletions cut 3 bases from V and 4 bases from J, with 12 bases between. Germline CDR1 reads SGHTA; CDR2 reads FQGNSA. The CDR3 length is 14 residues. As DNA, the CDR3 is TGTGCCAGCAGCTTGGGACGGGGGGTCTATGGCTACACCTTC. It codes for CASSLGRGVYGYTF.

The chain couples TRBV18 to TRBJ2-7, with 7 nucleotides matching TRBD2. CDR1 is KGHSH, CDR2 LQKENI, per germline. CDR3 size: 14 residues. J gave up 3 bases and V 3 bases, and 5 bases lay outside the gene matches. The CDR3 sequence is CASSPAPGGYEQYF. CDR3 sequence (DNA): TGTGCCAGCTCACCGGCCCCGGGGGGCTACGAGCAGTACTTC.

The V call is TRBV7-8, the J call TRBJ1-1; D gene unclear. The germline gives CDR1 SGHVS, CDR2 FQNEAQ. Trimming pared 3 bases from V and 4 bases from J, leaving 12 bases between. The CDR3 has 14 residues. The CDR3 is CASSFTVSVTEAFF. In DNA form, the CDR3 reads TGTGCCAGCAGCTTCACTGTATCTGTCACTGAAGCTTTCTTT.

This clone was seen a handful of times. The chain has TRBV29-1 and TRBJ1-4; no definite D call. Trimming removed 4 bases at V and 8 bases at J, with 5 bases between. Germline CDR1 SQVTM, CDR2 ANQGSEA. This CDR3 is built from 10 residues. The CDR3 loop reads CSVGEEKLFF. CDR3 sequence (DNA): TGCAGCGTTGGTGAGGAAAAACTGTTTTTT.

This clone was counted a single time. The chain is built from TRBV30 and TRBJ1-4; no firm D call. CDR1 is GTSNPN, CDR2 SVGIG, per germline (reference sequence). This CDR3 has 13 amino acids. Trimming removed 1 base at V and 6 bases at J, with 9 bases between. The CDR3: CAWSEGSHEKLFF. The DNA for the CDR3 is TGTGCCTGGAGTGAAGGGTCCCATGAAAAACTGTTTTTT.

The V and J genes are TRBV18 and TRBJ2-1, with D unresolved. The V gene's germline CDR1 is KGHSH and CDR2 LQKENI. Trimming cost V 3 bases and J 5 bases, with 8 bases left between them. The CDR3 spans 13 residues. In DNA form, the CDR3 reads TGTGCCAGCTCACCTCAATACGACAATGAGCAGTTCTTC. As protein: CASSPQYDNEQFF. The full variable domain, completed using reference TRBV18 and TRBJ2-1, is NAGVMQNPRHLVRRRGQEARLRCSPMKGHSHVYWYRQLPEEGLKFMVYLQKENIIDESGMPKERFSAEFPKEGPSILRIQQVVRGDSAAYFCASSPQYDNEQFFGPGTRLTVL.

The V and J genes are TRBV19 and TRBJ2-1; 12 bases are shared with TRBD2. Germline V gives CDR1 LNHDA, CDR2 SQIVND (reference sequence). CDR3 length: 15 amino acids. J gave up 5 bases and V 10 bases, and 9 bases lay outside the gene matches. CDR3 sequence: CATLKRTSGDNEQFF. CDR3 bases: TGTGCCACCCTAAAAAGGACTAGCGGGGACAATGAGCAGTTCTTC.

The genes are TRBV6-1 and TRBJ2-7; D gene unclear. Germline-derived CDR1 and CDR2 are MNHNS and SASEGT. The V end lost 8 bases, the J end lost 5 bases, and 10 bases lay between the germline ends. The length of the CDR3 is 11 residues. CDR3 DNA sequence: TGTGCCAGCTCCAGAAATAACGAGCAGTACTTC. As protein: CASSRNNEQYF.

This clone was seen more than once but under ten times. J is TRBJ2-1 and V is TRBV5-1; 13 bases map to TRBD2. V trimming: 4 bases; J trimming: 8 bases; junction bases outside the gene matches: 9. From germline, CDR1 is SGHRS and CDR2 YFSETQ. The CDR3 runs to 16 residues. The CDR3 loop is CASSAGLAGAGYEQFF. CDR3 DNA sequence: TGCGCCAGCAGCGCAGGACTAGCGGGAGCTGGATATGAGCAGTTCTTC.

The chain recombines TRBV4-1 with TRBJ2-5; 12 bases map to TRBD1. V was clipped by 4 bases and J by 5 bases; unmatched bases: 8. The CDR3 runs to 16 residues. Germline loops: CDR1 MGHRA, CDR2 YSYEKL. In DNA form, the CDR3 reads TGCGCCAGCAGCCTATTAGGGACAGGGGGCGACGAGACCCAGTACTTC. As protein: CASSLLGTGGDETQYF.

The genes are TRBV11-3 and TRBJ2-1, with D perhaps TRBD2 (5 bases). In germline, CDR1 is SGHNT, CDR2 YENEEA. The CDR3 runs 14 residues. V lost 5 bases to trimming and J lost 9 bases, with 17 bases between them. CDR3 DNA sequence: TGTGCCAGCAGCCCGGGGTTGGCGGCGGGTGAGCAGTTCTTC. This encodes CASSPGLAAGEQFF.

The rearrangement joins TRBV13 to TRBJ2-1, with 9 bases matching TRBD2. Germline trimming cut 4 bases from V and 8 bases from J; bases unmatched to any gene: 12. This CDR3 is built from 16 residues. Germline V gene data show CDR1 as PRHDT and CDR2 as FYEKMQ (reference sequence). CDR3 residues: CASSSVASGNRDEQFF. The CDR3 DNA is TGTGCCAGCAGCTCAGTGGCTAGCGGGAATCGGGATGAGCAGTTCTTC.

The rearrangement links TRBV7-7 to TRBJ2-1, with D possibly matching TRBD1 (5 bases). Trimming took 5 bases from V and 0 from J, leaving 11 bases between them. The CDR3 has 15 amino acids. The germline V gene encodes CDR1 SSHAT and CDR2 FNYEAQ (reference sequence). The CDR3 nucleotides are TGTGCCAGCAGCCCCAGGGAACTCTCCTACAATGAGCAGTTCTTC. Its translation is CASSPRELSYNEQFF.

The rearrangement joins TRBV15 to TRBJ2-5; no reliable D call. Trimming removed 0 bases at V and 4 bases at J, with 12 bases between. From germline, CDR1 is LNHNV and CDR2 YYDKDF (reference sequence). CDR3 length: 15 amino acids. Here the CDR3 DNA reads TGTGCCACCAGCAGAGATCTAAGGACGGGAGAGACCCAGTACTTC. This sequence encodes CATSRDLRTGETQYF. The full variable domain, completed using reference TRBV15 and TRBJ2-5, is DAMVIQNPRYQVTQFGKPVTLSCSQTLNHNVMYWYQQKSSQAPKLLFHYYDKDFNNEADTPDNFQSRRPNTSFCFLDIRSPGLGDTAMYLCATSRDLRTGETQYFGPGTRLLVL.

The gene calls are TRBV11-2 and TRBJ1-1; no clear D. Deletions cut 7 bases from V and 2 bases from J, with 14 bases between. The length of the CDR3 is 14 residues. Germline assignment: CDR1 SGHAT and CDR2 FQNNGV. CDR3 sequence: CASTLSGRNTEAFF. The CDR3 DNA reads as TGTGCCAGCACCCTCTCGGGTAGAAACACTGAAGCTTTCTTT.

The V call is TRBV21-1, the J call TRBJ2-4; TRBD1 was called by the table and not checked on the DNA. TRBV21-1 is a pseudogene. CDR3 length: 16 amino acids. The CDR3 is CASSNYREWAKNIQYF. The CDR3 region has the DNA TGTGCCAGCAGCAATTACAGGGAGTGGGCCAAAAACATTCAGTACTTC.